This T cell receptor beta chain was observed in a study of cytomegalovirus exposure and HLA in healthy donors. Donors in the study were healthy people who gave bone marrow. Primers included in the PCR were 60 Vbeta and 13 Jbeta primers. In the original workflow: A later analysis tallied 80 million to 100 million unique TCR beta chains, about 9.9 million of them shared. The protocol was immunoSEQ multiplex PCR, while the TCRdb copy is restricted to in-frame clones and leaves out a portion. The V and J calls and clone size come from that table; D and trimming were worked out from the DNA. This table has about 150,000 clones, about 80% appearing once. The TCR was taken from a woman between 40 and 55 years old in good health and CMV-seronegative. The sequenced material came from PBMCs.

Written as DNA, the CDR3 is TGTGCCAGCAGAGGTGCGGGACAGAACTATGGCTACACCTTC. Translation: CASRGAGQNYGYTF. This rearrangement joins TRBV2 to TRBJ1-2; 7 nucleotides agree with TRBD1. CDR1 and CDR2 (germline): SNHLY, FYNNEI. There are 14 residues in the CDR3. V lost 6 bases, J lost 2 bases, and 6 bases stayed unmatched.